This T cell receptor (beta chain) is drawn from a study of cytomegalovirus exposure and HLA in healthy donors. This clone appeared a few times. Repertoires were generated with immunoSEQ multiplex PCR, while TCRdb's copy carries only in-frame clones and drops some. Found here are 130,000 to 150,000 clones, about 86% of them singletons; the top ten hold just under 8%. The CDR3 sequence is 15 residues long. The V and J ends lost 3 bases and 2 bases respectively, with 12 bases between them. Per germline, CDR1 SGHTA and CDR2 FQGTGA. The sequenced sample consisted of PBMCs. The clonotype comes from a woman under 30 in good health and CMV-seropositive. This rearrangement joins TRBV7-3 to TRBJ2-3; possible D gene TRBD2, 5 bases. This chain's CDR3 is CASSLTTTFTDTQYF. The DNA for the CDR3 is TGTGCCAGCAGCTTGACGACTACCTTCACAGATACGCAGTATTTT.